The 6 T cell receptor beta chains listed next were all sequenced from one sample in a study of blood T cell repertoires in COVID-19. Measured with immunoSEQ multiplex PCR; TCRdb has only the in-frame clones, and not every one. The table records around 93,000 clones, approximately 87% of them present only once. The source material was peripheral blood. These receptor sequences come from a human donor in a cohort sampled during active COVID-19.

This chain connects TRBV5-4 to TRBJ2-5; 8 nucleotides agree with TRBD1. J was trimmed by 1 base and V by 4 bases; bases with no gene match: 9. CDR1 SGHNT and CDR2 YYREEE come from the germline V gene (reference sequence). CDR3 size: 16 residues. CDR3 in DNA: TGTGCCAGCAGCCCCAGAGGACAGGGTGGCCAAGAGACCCAGTACTTC. It yields the protein CASSPRGQGGQETQYF.

The genes are TRBV24-1 and TRBJ2-2; 7 bases are a match to TRBD2. J gave up 0 bases and V 10 bases, and 4 bases lay outside the gene matches. This CDR3 has 14 residues. CDR1 KGHDR and CDR2 SFDVKD come from the germline V gene. The CDR3 nucleotides read TGTGCCACAGGAGCGGGAACGAACACCGGGGAGCTGTTTTTT. Its translation is CATGAGTNTGELFF.

Only one count was recorded for this clone. The rearrangement uses TRBV12-3 or TRBV12-4 and TRBJ1-2; D gene unclear. Trimming pared 2 bases from V and 8 bases from J, leaving 12 bases between. The CDR3 is 13 amino acids. The CDR3 spells CASSLRGNWGYTF. CDR3 nucleotide sequence: TGTGCCAGCAGTTTACGTGGCAATTGGGGCTACACCTTC.

The rearrangement uses TRBV3-1 (or the pseudogene TRBV3-2) and TRBJ2-2, with 11 bases identical to TRBD2. The junction had 9 bases not matched to a gene; V was cut back by 0 bases and J by 3 bases. The germline V gene encodes CDR1 LGHDT and CDR2 YNNKEL (reference sequence). The CDR3 has 19 residues. The CDR3 nucleotides read TGTGCCAGCAGCCAAGACTTCCGGCTAGCGGGAGGACACACCGGGGAGCTGTTTTTT. Its translation: CASSQDFRLAGGHTGELFF.

The gene calls are TRBV28 and TRBJ2-7; 8 bases agree with TRBD1. Per the germline V gene, CDR1 is MDHEN and CDR2 is SYDVKM. This CDR3 has 14 residues. The J segment lost 1 base and the V segment lost 8 bases, leaving 7 bases of the junction unmatched. As DNA, the CDR3 is TGTGCCAGCGGACTAACAGGGGGGTCCTACGAGCAGTACTTC. It codes for CASGLTGGSYEQYF.

The chain combines TRBV15 with TRBJ2-2; 11 bases agree with TRBD1. The CDR3 runs to 16 residues. The V gene's germline CDR1 is LNHNV and CDR2 YYDKDF (reference sequence). Trimming at V came to 4 bases and at J to 3 bases, leaving 4 bases not matched to a gene. The CDR3 reads CATSTPGQGDTGELFF. CDR3 nucleotides: TGTGCCACCAGCACCCCGGGACAGGGGGACACCGGGGAGCTGTTTTTT.